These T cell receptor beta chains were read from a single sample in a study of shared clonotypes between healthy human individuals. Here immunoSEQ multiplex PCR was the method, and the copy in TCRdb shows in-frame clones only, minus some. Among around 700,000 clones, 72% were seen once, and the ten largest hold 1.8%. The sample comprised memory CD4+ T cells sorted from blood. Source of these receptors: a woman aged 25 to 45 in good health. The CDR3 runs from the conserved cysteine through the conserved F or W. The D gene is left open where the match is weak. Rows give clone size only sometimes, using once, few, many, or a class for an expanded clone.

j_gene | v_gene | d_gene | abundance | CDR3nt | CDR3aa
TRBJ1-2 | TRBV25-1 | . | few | TGTGCCAGCAGTCCCCCCACGGCGGACGGTGACTATGGCTACACCTTC | CASSPPTADGDYGYTF
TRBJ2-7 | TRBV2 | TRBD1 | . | TGTGCCAGCAGTGTGCAACCGGGACAGGGTGGATCCTACGAGCAGTACTTC | CASSVQPGQGGSYEQYF
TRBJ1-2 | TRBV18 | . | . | TGTGCCAGCTCCCCACCCGGGACCCAGACTATCTATGGCTACACCTTC | CASSPPGTQTIYGYTF
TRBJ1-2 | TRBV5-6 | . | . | TGTGCCAGCAGCGGCGGGGGGCGTCTCCACAATGGCTACACCTTC | CASSGGGRLHNGYTF
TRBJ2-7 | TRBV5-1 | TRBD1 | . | TGCGCCAGCAGCTCCTCGGGACAGATAGTCTACGAGCAGTACTTC | CASSSSGQIVYEQYF
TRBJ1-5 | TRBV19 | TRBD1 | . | TGTGCCAGTAGGAGGGAAGGGACAGGGAATTTTCAGCCCCAGCATTTT | CASRREGTGNFQPQHF
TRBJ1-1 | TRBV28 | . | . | TGTGCCAGCACCCAGAACCCAAGGGAAGCTTTCTTT | CASTQNPREAFF
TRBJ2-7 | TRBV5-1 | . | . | TGCGCCAGCAGCTTGGACTACGCGCAGTACTTC | CASSLDYAQYF
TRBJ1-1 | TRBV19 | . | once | TGTGCCAGTAGGAGACAGGAGTTGAACACTGAAGCTTTCTTT | CASRRQELNTEAFF
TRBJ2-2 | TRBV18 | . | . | TGTGCCAGCTCACCACCGTTATTAGGGCCCGCGGACACCGGGGAGCTGTTTTTT | CASSPPLLGPADTGELFF
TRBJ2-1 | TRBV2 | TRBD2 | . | TGTGCCACCGCGGGAGGACCCTACAATGAGCAGTTCTTC | CATAGGPYNEQFF
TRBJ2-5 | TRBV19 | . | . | TGTGCCAGTAGTATCCAAGTTCAAGAGACCCAGTACTTC | CASSIQVQETQYF
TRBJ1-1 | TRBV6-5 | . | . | TGTGCCAGCAGGAGACAACAGAACACTGAAGCTTTCTTT | CASRRQQNTEAFF